These T cell receptor beta chains were read from a single sample in a study of human T cells and chemical hapten exposure. Via MiXCR, TCRdb re-called the RACE reads, giving one row per CDR3 protein. The sample contains about 73,000 distinct CDR3 sequences, 7.5% to 9.5% of which appear only once. This sample comprised whole blood, obtained in connection with sensitization to the hapten diphenylcyclopropenone (DPC). The receptors were gathered from a woman in her fifties or sixties with alopecia areata. Some clones in this sample may be carry-over from other donors' samples. Each CDR3 is given with its conserved first and last residue. A D gene is named only where the DNA matches it firmly. Clone size appears in some rows only: once, few, many, or a class for an expanded clone.

v_gene	d_gene	abundance	j_gene	CDR3nt	CDR3aa
TRBV6-2/TRBV6-3	NA	few	TRBJ1-1	TGTGCCAGCAGTTCCGTCCTCCAGGGCGGGGGGAACACTGAAGCTTTCTTT	CASSSVLQGGGNTEAFF
TRBV10-3	NA	few	TRBJ2-3	TGTGCCATCAGTGAGTCTGGCGGGGGCACAGATACGCAGTATTTT	CAISESGGGTDTQYF
TRBV7-6	NA	medium-sized	TRBJ2-3	TGTGCCAGCAGCTTCAACCCAGCCTCTAGCACAGATACGCAGTATTTT	CASSFNPASSTDTQYF
TRBV30	TRBD1	NA	TRBJ1-3	TGTGCCTGGCCTCACGGACAGGGAGACACCATATATTTT	CAWPHGQGDTIYF
TRBV5-1	NA	NA	TRBJ1-4	TGCGCCAGCAGTTCTGGGGTAAATGAAAAACTGTTTTTT	CASSSGVNEKLFF
TRBV29-1	TRBD1	many	TRBJ2-2	TGCAGCTCGACAGGGGGTCACACCGGGGAGCTGTTTTTT	CSSTGGHTGELFF
TRBV3-1	NA	NA	TRBJ2-7	TGTGCCAGCCGCTCCATGGGCGGGACCTACGAGCAGTACTTC	CASRSMGGTYEQYF
TRBV6-1	TRBD1	many	TRBJ1-6	TGTGCCAGTTCGGACAGGGGTAATTCACCCCTCCACTTT	CASSDRGNSPLHF
TRBV20-1	NA	few	TRBJ2-5	TGCAGTGCTAGCCGGGCAGGGGTACAACAAGAGACCCAGTACTTC	CSASRAGVQQETQYF
TRBV12-3/TRBV12-4	NA	NA	TRBJ1-5	TGTGCCAGCAGCCCCGGAGGGGCGAAGGGAAGCAATCAGCCCCAGCATTTT	CASSPGGAKGSNQPQHF
TRBV5-1	NA	NA	TRBJ2-3	TGCGCCAGCAGCTTGGGAAGCGGGACAGATACGCAGTATTTT	CASSLGSGTDTQYF
TRBV28	NA	NA	TRBJ1-5	TGTGCCAGCAGTTTGATGGGCCTTAATAGCAATCAGCCCCAGCATTTT	CASSLMGLNSNQPQHF
TRBV30	NA	few	TRBJ1-2	TGTGCCTGGAGTGCTACCGGAGGGCGGTTAATCTTC	CAWSATGGRLIF
TRBV3-1	NA	many	TRBJ1-2	TGTGCCAGCAGCCAAGCTTCGTTCGGGAATGGCTACACCTTC	CASSQASFGNGYTF
TRBV10-1	NA	many	TRBJ1-1	TGCGCCAGCAGTGAGTCACAGTCTCTGAACACTGAAGCTTTCTTT	CASSESQSLNTEAFF
TRBV10-3	NA	few	TRBJ1-1	TGTGCCATCAGTGTGGGGACACTGCTAATGAACACTGAAGCTTTCTTT	CAISVGTLLMNTEAFF
TRBV2	TRBD2	NA	TRBJ2-5	TGTGCCAGCAGTGAGTGGCGGGGGGGCCAAGAGACCCAGTACTTC	CASSEWRGGQETQYF
TRBV14	TRBD2	NA	TRBJ2-3	TGTGCCAGCAGCCGACTAGCGGGAGCCCAAGCGGGGAGCACAGATACGCAGTATTTT	CASSRLAGAQAGSTDTQYF
TRBV20-1	NA	many	TRBJ1-5	TGCAGTAACCCGGCGGGCAGGCAGCCCCAGCATTTT	CSNPAGRQPQHF
TRBV9	TRBD1	many	TRBJ2-3	TGTGCCAGCAGCGTATACCAAGGACAGGGAGGAACAGATACGCAGTATTTT	CASSVYQGQGGTDTQYF
TRBV27	NA	NA	TRBJ2-2	TGTGCCAGCAGTTTATATCAGGGGACCGGGGAGCTGTTTTTT	CASSLYQGTGELFF
TRBV28	NA	few	TRBJ1-4	TGTGCCAGCAGTTTGAGTACAGGGCCTAATGAAAAACTGTTTTTT	CASSLSTGPNEKLFF
TRBV21-1	NA	many	TRBJ1-2	TGTGCCAGCAGCCCCGGGGAACGGATCTATGGCTACACCTTC	CASSPGERIYGYTF
TRBV7-2	NA	few	TRBJ1-6	TGTGCCAGCAGCCCTCGCCCCCAACAGGGTCAGGATTCACCCCTCCACTTT	CASSPRPQQGQDSPLHF
TRBV7-9	NA	few	TRBJ2-7	TGTGCCAGCGGGTTCGGGGTCGAGCAGTACTTC	CASGFGVEQYF
TRBV18	TRBD1	few	TRBJ2-1	TGTGCCAGCTCACACCGTTCGGGACAGGGAGACAATGAGCAGTTCTTC	CASSHRSGQGDNEQFF
TRBV9	NA	NA	TRBJ1-6	TGTGCCAGCAGCGTCTCAGGGGCCCTAAAGGGTAATTCACCCCTCCACTTT	CASSVSGALKGNSPLHF
TRBV6-2/TRBV6-3	NA	NA	TRBJ2-7	TGTGCCAGCAGGTCCTCCGGGACCGATTCCTACGAGCAGTACTTC	CASRSSGTDSYEQYF
TRBV5-1	NA	NA	TRBJ1-1	TGCGCCAGCCATCCTCGTGAAGACAGGCTCACTGAAGCTTTCTTT	CASHPREDRLTEAFF
TRBV20-1	TRBD2	few	TRBJ2-3	TGCAGTGCTCCCTCGCGGGGGGGAACCTTAGGCACAGATACGCAGTATTTT	CSAPSRGGTLGTDTQYF
TRBV7-2	TRBD2	many	TRBJ2-1	TGTGCCAGCAGCTTCGCTAGCGGGGGGTCCCACAATGAGCAGTTCTTC	CASSFASGGSHNEQFF
TRBV5-1	NA	many	TRBJ1-1	TGCGCCAGCAGCTCGGGGGGGCAGGGGTGGACTGAAGCTTTCTTT	CASSSGGQGWTEAFF
TRBV20-1	TRBD1	NA	TRBJ1-2	TGCAGGCCAATCCCCCGGGACAGGGGGTTTTTGGGCTACACCTTC	CRPIPRDRGFLGYTF
TRBV10-1	TRBD1	NA	TRBJ2-7	TGCGCCAGGATCCGGGACAGCTCGATTCGCGAGCAGTACTTC	CARIRDSSIREQYF
TRBV19	NA	NA	TRBJ2-7	TGTGCCAGTAGTAATAGTTTTGGACTTTCCGAGCAGTACTTC	CASSNSFGLSEQYF
TRBV2	NA	few	TRBJ1-5	TGTGCCAGCAGTGAAGCGCCGGCAAATCAGCCCCAGCATTTT	CASSEAPANQPQHF
TRBV9	NA	few	TRBJ1-1	TGTGCCAGCACCGGCGGGGCAGCTTTCTTT	CASTGGAAFF
TRBV7-2	NA	many	TRBJ1-1	TGTGCCAGCAGCTTAGGGCGAGGGAACAGGGAGGCTTTCTTT	CASSLGRGNREAFF
TRBV5-1	NA	few	TRBJ2-7	TGCGCCAGCAGCCCGGGACTTCCCCCCTACGAGCAGTACTTC	CASSPGLPPYEQYF
TRBV19	NA	few	TRBJ1-1	TGTGCCAGTAGTCTGTGGGAGACAACTGAAGCTTTCTTT	CASSLWETTEAFF
TRBV6-1	NA	NA	TRBJ2-5	TGTGCCAGCAGTGAAGGCAGAGACCAAGAGACCCAGTACTTC	CASSEGRDQETQYF
TRBV9	TRBD1	few	TRBJ2-7	TGTGCCAGCAGCGTAGATGGGGTTGGGACAGGGTCCTACGAGCAGTACTTC	CASSVDGVGTGSYEQYF
TRBV5-1	NA	NA	TRBJ2-5	TGCGCCAGCAGCTTGGGCCTGGGAGAGGCCCAAGAGACCCAGTACTTC	CASSLGLGEAQETQYF
TRBV19	NA	NA	TRBJ1-1	TGTGCCAGTAGTATATGGGGTTCTAACACTGAAGCTTTCTTT	CASSIWGSNTEAFF
TRBV20-1	NA	many	TRBJ1-1	TGCAGTGCTAGAGACCTCCGGCGAACCAACACTGAAGCTTTCTTT	CSARDLRRTNTEAFF
TRBV6-1	NA	NA	TRBJ1-1	TGTGCCATCAAAATGAACACTGAAGCTTTCTTT	CAIKMNTEAFF
TRBV5-4	TRBD2	NA	TRBJ2-1	TGTGCCGGCAGTTCCGGGACTAGCGAACCCAATGAGCAGTTCTTC	CAGSSGTSEPNEQFF
TRBV20-1	TRBD1	many	TRBJ2-3	TGCAGTGCTTCCGGGACAGGGTCGGGAGATACGCAGTATTTT	CSASGTGSGDTQYF
TRBV12-3/TRBV12-4	NA	many	TRBJ1-5	TGTGCCAGCAGTTTTCTAATTGGCCCTCAGCCCCAGCATTTT	CASSFLIGPQPQHF